The subject of this entry is one T cell receptor beta chain. Assay used: immunoSEQ multiplex PCR; TCRdb lists only in-frame clones, some missing. Here the sample spans roughly 71,000 clones, less than 85% being singletons. This entry is derived from a study of blood T cell repertoires in COVID-19. Overall study context: Sources were T cells, B-cell-depleted T cells, or PBMCs; the material itself was cDNA or gDNA.

The CDR3 loop spans 13 amino acids. CDR1 and CDR2 (germline): SQVTM, ANQGSEA. Trimming stripped 4 bases from V and 7 bases from J, with 13 bases between. J is TRBJ1-4 and V is TRBV29-1; tentative D call: TRBD1 (5 bases). The sequenced sample consisted of peripheral blood. The source is an elderly woman with acute or convalescent COVID-19. Here the CDR3 reads CSVGQGTGEKLFF. The CDR3 region has the DNA TGCAGCGTTGGTCAGGGAACGGGTGAAAAACTGTTTTTT.